This T cell receptor (beta chain) stems from a study of cytomegalovirus exposure and HLA in healthy donors (dated by TCRdb to about 2017). Regarding the complete study: According to a later analysis, one platform produced both the roughly 110 validation repertoires and the roughly 640 repertoires of the first cohort. The study aimed to test whether signatures of past pathogen exposure could be identified by cataloging public T cell receptors. A separate validation cohort of about 110 different subjects was used in addition to the approximately 610-subject first cohort. To predict cytomegalovirus infection status, the study combined high-throughput TCR immunosequencing, statistical association of individual TCRs with disease status, and machine learning. Here is what the overall study found, with its caveats: According to the authors, the approach could potentially be generalized to other disease states and immunological phenotypes. Most TCR sequences were seen in very few donors, while some public TCRs were found in many individuals. Cytomegalovirus status was reported to be diagnosed by the classifier with high specificity and sensitivity in both the original and validation cohorts. A later analysis had no HLA typing for the validation cohort, so co-occurrence there was scored across all 110 or so repertoires. A total of 150 to 200 TCR beta chains were listed by the study as associated with cytomegalovirus. In vitro tests confirmed that a few of the cytomegalovirus-associated TCR beta chains recognize cytomegalovirus antigens. Of the cluster scores, 94% were above 0 in a later analysis, which found that TCRs clustered in the first cohort also tended to co-occur in the approximately 130 validation repertoires.

The receptor library was made with the immunoSEQ multiplex PCR assay. The study's processing was this. A statistical classification framework was developed to diagnose cytomegalovirus status using the catalog of TCR beta chain sequences. TCRdb mirrors the immuneACCESS table, restricted to in-frame sequences. Some clones are absent from its copies; in checked studies, under half trace to an unresolved V gene, and the reason for the others is unknown. The DNA was the basis for D and trimming; V, J and clone size are from that table. Recorded for this sample are over 110,000 clones; around nine tenths of them occurred a single time. Clones ranked in the top ten supply roughly 9.4% of the sample. The CDR3, cysteine through phenylalanine, is 16 amino acids long. Here the CDR3 DNA is all that survives: 48 bases in frame from base 1. As encoded in the germline V gene, CDR1 is SGHVS while CDR2 is FQNEAQ. Trimming at the junction amounts to 5 bases on V and 0 bases on J, and the germline ends lie 13 bases apart.

For this clone: Its antigen remains unidentified. Base quality data are lacking; no much larger clone is found one base away.

Donors formed part of the validation cohort, which comprised over a hundred subjects and was distinct from the first cohort of under 750 subjects. The receptor comes from a man aged 18 to 30 in good health and CMV-seropositive. The rearrangement combines TRBV7-8 with TRBJ2-2; the D segment cannot be called with confidence. Sequencing used PBMCs. The CDR3 region reads CASSPPLQTNTGELFF. The DNA is TGTGCCAGCAGCCCGCCTTTGCAGACGAACACCGGGGAGCTGTTTTTT.